One sample yielded the 17 T cell receptor beta chains listed below, sequenced in a study of blood T cell repertoires in COVID-19. Assay used: immunoSEQ multiplex PCR; TCRdb lists only in-frame clones, some missing. This sample yields about 200,000 clones, of which about 85% are seen a single time; around 24% belongs to the top ten. Sequencing was done on a sample of PBMCs or T cells enriched from blood (not recorded which). The origin of the receptors is a woman aged 40 to 50 in a cohort exposed to, infected with or recovered from COVID-19 (not recorded which).

The chain uses TRBV5-1 and TRBJ1-1, with 9 bases lining up with TRBD1. Germline values: CDR1 SGHRS, CDR2 YFSETQ. The CDR3 extends over 17 amino acids. The V and J ends lost 0 bases and 0 bases, in that order; junction bases with no gene match: 6. The CDR3 coding sequence is TGCGCCAGCAGCTTGGAAGTACAGGGGGCCATGAACACTGAAGCTTTCTTT. Amino acids: CASSLEVQGAMNTEAFF.

The rearrangement links TRBV19 to TRBJ2-7; 7 positions agree with TRBD2. J lost 0 bases, V lost 5 bases, and 10 bases had no gene match. Germline CDR1 and CDR2: LNHDA and SQIVND (reference sequence). The CDR3 loop spans 16 amino acids. For the CDR3, the DNA is TGTGCCAGTAGTCCGGGGGGTGGGTTCCACTCCTACGAGCAGTACTTC. Its protein is CASSPGGGFHSYEQYF.

This clone occurred once. The genes are TRBV2 and TRBJ2-3, with D perhaps TRBD1 (5 bases). The CDR3 contains 15 residues. The V end lost 0 bases, the J end lost 4 bases, and 11 bases lay between the germline ends. Per the germline V gene, CDR1 is SNHLY and CDR2 is FYNNEI. The CDR3 reads CASSEAQGSSDTQYF. The CDR3 nucleotides read TGTGCCAGCAGTGAAGCGCAGGGTTCTTCAGATACGCAGTATTTT.

The rearrangement uses TRBV24-1 and TRBJ1-5, with 10 nucleotides matching TRBD1. The CDR3 is 16 residues long. Germline V gene sequence: CDR1 KGHDR, CDR2 SFDVKD. Trimming removed 3 bases from V and 2 bases from J; junction bases left unmatched: 3. The CDR3 coding sequence is TGTGCCACCAGTGATAGACAGGGGGCGCGCAATCAGCCCCAGCATTTT. Translated, it gives CATSDRQGARNQPQHF.

The CDR3 nucleotides read TGTGCCAGTAGTATTGCGGGGATTTCCTACAATGAGCAGTTCTTC. Protein product: CASSIAGISYNEQFF. This sequence joins TRBV19 and TRBJ2-1, with D possibly TRBD2 on 6 matching bases. Germline V gives CDR1 LNHDA, CDR2 SQIVND (reference sequence). The CDR3 length is 15 residues. The V end was cut by 3 bases, the J end by 1 base, with 10 bases between.

The chain carries TRBV6-2 or TRBV6-3 and TRBJ1-5, with a tentative D call TRBD1 (5 bases). In germline, CDR1 is MNHEY, CDR2 SVGEGT. CDR3 size: 15 residues. Trimming took off 2 bases at V and 6 bases at J, with 14 bases between the two ends. The CDR3 bases are TGTGCCAGCAGTTACACGAACAGGATTTCTCAGCCCCAGCATTTT. As protein: CASSYTNRISQPQHF.

This sequence joins TRBV28 and TRBJ2-7; 8 bases are a match to TRBD1. Trimming removed 7 bases from V and 1 base from J; junction bases left unmatched: 6. The CDR3 has 14 amino acids. CDR1 and CDR2 from the germline V gene are MDHEN and SYDVKM. The CDR3 bases are TGTGCCAGCAACACAGGGGGTCCATCCTACGAGCAGTACTTC. Protein sequence: CASNTGGPSYEQYF. Full variable domain (remainder filled in from reference TRBV28 and TRBJ2-7): DVKVTQSSRYLVKRTGEKVFLECVQDMDHENMFWYRQDPGLGLRLIYFSYDVKMKEKGDIPEGYSVSREKKERFSLILESASTNQTSMYLCASNTGGPSYEQYFGPGTRLTVT.

This clone showed up just a few times. This chain uses TRBV5-4 with TRBJ1-1; D is undetermined. Germline CDR1 reads SGHNT; CDR2 reads YYREEE (reference sequence). The CDR3 spans 14 residues. The V end lost 4 bases, the J end lost 2 bases, and 12 bases lay between the germline ends. The CDR3 DNA follows: TGTGCCAGCAGCAGAGGACGGGGAAACACTGAAGCTTTCTTT. This gives the protein CASSRGRGNTEAFF.

This clone has only one observation. CDR3 protein: CASRLREREIPDTQYF. The CDR3, as DNA: TGTGCCAGCAGGCTAAGGGAGCGGGAGATCCCAGATACGCAGTATTTT. The gene calls are TRBV27 and TRBJ2-3; 8 bases are shared with TRBD2. J was trimmed by 4 bases and V by 6 bases; bases with no gene match: 12. Germline lookup yields CDR1 MNHEY and CDR2 SMNVEV (reference sequence). The CDR3 is 16 residues long.

This clone showed up just once. The gene calls are TRBV6-2 or TRBV6-3 and TRBJ1-2; D perhaps matches TRBD1 (6 bases). The CDR3 has 12 amino acids. Trimming took 5 bases from V and 6 from J, leaving 10 bases between them. CDR1 MNHEY and CDR2 SVGEGT come from the germline V gene. CDR3 nucleotides: TGTGCCAGCAGTACAGGGTTTCATGGCTACACCTTC. It encodes CASSTGFHGYTF.

This chain links TRBV10-3 with TRBJ1-1; D may be TRBD1 (6 bases). CDR3 length equals 12 residues. Looked up from germline, CDR1 is ENHRY and CDR2 is SYGVKD. V was shortened by 6 bases and J by 7 bases, with 12 bases between the two germline ends. DNA of the CDR3: TGTGCCATCAGCCCCGGACAGATTGAAGCTTTCTTT. This gives the protein CAISPGQIEAFF.

This clone was detected only once. The chain links TRBV4-2 to TRBJ2-7; tentatively, D is TRBD2 (5 bases). V was clipped by 0 bases and J by 7 bases, with 10 bases between them. The CDR3 runs to 13 residues. CDR1 and CDR2 (germline): LGHNA, YNFKEQ. CDR3 sequence: CASSQERAREQYF. CDR3 DNA sequence: TGTGCCAGCAGCCAAGAGAGGGCGAGGGAGCAGTACTTC.

In the case of this clone: Other nucleotide sequences in the sample specify the same CDR3. This chain links TRBV19 with TRBJ2-7, with 11 positions matching TRBD2. The CDR3 runs 15 residues. Germline assignment: CDR1 LNHDA and CDR2 SQIVND (reference sequence). V dropped 3 bases and J dropped 0; count of bases not matched to a gene: 1. CDR3 bases: TGTGCCAGTAGTATCGGGACTAGCGGCTCCTACGAGCAGTACTTC. Translating gives CASSIGTSGSYEQYF.

Points on this clone: Within the sample, other DNA sequences also encode this same CDR3. CDR3 loop: CASSAGTANTEAFF. The CDR3 DNA is TGTGCCAGCAGCGCAGGGACAGCGAACACTGAAGCTTTCTTT. The V gene is TRBV9, the J gene TRBJ1-1; the match to TRBD1 covers 7 bases. The CDR3 extends over 14 amino acids. With 3 bases clipped from V and 1 base from J, the junction kept 3 bases outside the gene matches. Germline CDR1 and CDR2: SGDLS and YYNGEE.

This clone appeared a single time. This chain links TRBV9 with TRBJ1-2; a possible D gene is TRBD1 (5 bases). The CDR3 covers 15 residues. Trimming left V 0 bases short and J 4 bases short, with 13 bases between. Germline V gene data show CDR1 as SGDLS and CDR2 as YYNGEE. CDR3 sequence reads: CASSVALGPGYGYTF. Written as DNA, the CDR3 is TGTGCCAGCAGCGTAGCCCTGGGGCCGGGCTATGGCTACACCTTC.

V and J are TRBV6-5 and TRBJ2-1; the match to TRBD2 covers 10 bases. Losses at the gene ends were 6 bases for V and 3 bases for J; bases not matched to a gene: 2. The germline V gene has CDR1 MNHEY and CDR2 SVGAGI. There are 14 residues in the CDR3. The CDR3 is CASRRLAGYNEQFF. The CDR3 bases are TGTGCCAGCAGACGACTAGCGGGCTACAATGAGCAGTTCTTC.

The chain recombines TRBV4-1 with TRBJ2-2; unclear D gene. The germline V gene encodes CDR1 MGHRA and CDR2 YSYEKL. V dropped 5 bases and J dropped 0 bases, with 7 bases sitting between them. CDR3 length: 14 amino acids. CDR3: CASSLGPNTGELFF. Written as DNA, the CDR3 is TGCGCCAGCAGCTTGGGCCCGAACACCGGGGAGCTGTTTTTT.